The 4 T cell receptor beta chains in this list originate from one sample, sequenced in a study of monozygotic twins with inflammatory bowel disease. Reanalyzing the 5' RACE reads, TCRdb keeps one entry per CDR3 protein, without DNA. Its listing shows about 300,000 distinct CDR3 sequences. Material: blood. All receptors derive from a human donor with ulcerative colitis or Crohn's disease, or a healthy co-twin of an affected twin (not recorded which).

V and J are TRBV28 and TRBJ1-4; checking the TCRdb D call of TRBD1 is not possible without DNA. CDR1 and CDR2 (germline): MDHEN, SYDVKM. The CDR3 is 15 residues long. The CDR3 region is CASSSPGTLNEKLFF.

The chain combines TRBV9 with TRBJ2-2; TCRdb gives TRBD1 as the D gene, but with no DNA this cannot be confirmed. The CDR3 runs to 17 residues. From germline, CDR1 is SGDLS and CDR2 YYNGEE. The CDR3 spells CASTPRRAMVNTGELFF.

CDR3 amino acids: CATSIKPGGSHQPQHF. This sequence joins TRBV15 and TRBJ1-5. This CDR3 comprises 16 residues. Germline-derived CDR1 and CDR2 are LNHNV and YYDKDF (reference sequence).

The chain uses TRBV6-5 and TRBJ2-2; TCRdb names TRBD1, which stays unverified in the absence of DNA. Germline CDR1 and CDR2: MNHEY and SVGAGI. The CDR3 consists of 16 residues. CDR3: CASSYAVAPAAGELFF.